These T cell receptor beta chains were read from a single sample in a study of blood T cell repertoires in COVID-19. Some clones are missing from TCRdb's copy, which holds only in-frame ones; the method was immunoSEQ multiplex PCR. The repertoire consists of under 170,000 clones, with roughly 82% occurring once and the leading ten covering more than 2%. The material sequenced was peripheral blood. The receptors originated from a man aged 70-80 years with acute or convalescent COVID-19. Both conserved end residues are part of each CDR3.

v_gene: TRBV6-1
CDR3aa: CASSEIRGTEAFF

v_gene: TRBV11-2
CDR3aa: CASSFSGRRLGSTDTQYF

v_gene: TRBV11-2
CDR3aa: CASSQRGPDYGYTF

v_gene: TRBV3-1/TRBV3-2
CDR3aa: CASSLLFRDITYNEQFF

v_gene: TRBV7-8
CDR3aa: CASSSGGAHGELFF

v_gene: TRBV7-9
CDR3aa: CASSLGVETQYF

v_gene: TRBV25-1
CDR3aa: CASRETGSNEQYF

v_gene: TRBV7-6
CDR3aa: CASSGPGLAGVEQFF

v_gene: TRBV5-6
CDR3aa: CASSLEGAQETQYF

v_gene: TRBV30
CDR3aa: CAWKGQGGYEKLFF

v_gene: TRBV5-5
CDR3aa: CASSLYFFPGMKGANVLTF

v_gene: TRBV30
CDR3aa: CAWSSLSPLHF

v_gene: TRBV5-5
CDR3aa: CASSLAGTSGPTNTGELFF

v_gene: TRBV5-4
CDR3aa: CASSLRQGAMRLDEQFF

v_gene: TRBV2
CDR3aa: CASSGTSGSSEQYF

v_gene: TRBV19
CDR3aa: CASSIAAGLQNEQYF

v_gene: TRBV7-2
CDR3aa: CASSLTAEKLGTLVQPQHF

v_gene: TRBV5-1
CDR3aa: CASSSWGVGYTF

v_gene: TRBV29-1
CDR3aa: CSARTGANTEAFF

v_gene: TRBV19
CDR3aa: CASSSPGSGRGYEQYF

v_gene: TRBV6-1
CDR3aa: CASSEENRGSDVAQPQHF

v_gene: TRBV27
CDR3aa: CASSSQGGPDTQYF

v_gene: TRBV5-6
CDR3aa: CASSSGTPGYTF

v_gene: TRBV20-1
CDR3aa: CSASDGETYNEQFF

v_gene: TRBV5-1
CDR3aa: CASSTDGDGEQYF

v_gene: TRBV18
CDR3aa: CASSSTGTYEQYF

v_gene: TRBV2
CDR3aa: CASRKGTGGETQYF

v_gene: TRBV5-4
CDR3aa: CASRTRTGAIAEAFF

v_gene: TRBV5-1
CDR3aa: CASSSGQGSYNEQFF

v_gene: TRBV3-1/TRBV3-2
CDR3aa: CASSPLGAGTEAFF

v_gene: TRBV19
CDR3aa: CASSRTRTGGFNEQFF

v_gene: TRBV18
CDR3aa: CASSRVREDGYTF

v_gene: TRBV19
CDR3aa: CASSPTGGDTQYF

v_gene: TRBV2
CDR3aa: CASSLVPGQGNTEAFF

v_gene: TRBV20-1
CDR3aa: CSASRVAGSYNEQFF

v_gene: TRBV28
CDR3aa: CASSSPGTGNGYTF

v_gene: TRBV28
CDR3aa: CASSFSRGNSPLHF

v_gene: TRBV5-1
CDR3aa: CASSWGPGNTEAFF

v_gene: TRBV7-9
CDR3aa: CASSPSASGGGGQFF

v_gene: TRBV6-6
CDR3aa: CASSLTGSATEAFF

v_gene: TRBV10-3
CDR3aa: CAISDRGRGNTIYF

v_gene: TRBV19
CDR3aa: CASGDTGLTNEKLFF

v_gene: TRBV2
CDR3aa: CASTRHPTDEQYF

v_gene: TRBV7-9
CDR3aa: CASSFSIERPTYEQYF

v_gene: TRBV4-1
CDR3aa: CASSQDREPPLHF

v_gene: TRBV7-9
CDR3aa: CASSKSRGGNQPQHF

v_gene: TRBV4-1
CDR3aa: CASSQRQTSGNTDTQYF

v_gene: TRBV4-2
CDR3aa: CASSQGQGFLQPQHF

v_gene: TRBV11-3
CDR3aa: CASSPRGGASEQFF

v_gene: TRBV5-4
CDR3aa: CASSLASGGSYEQYF

v_gene: TRBV19
CDR3aa: CASTTVKTGGLTKEAFF

v_gene: TRBV18
CDR3aa: CASSPRGDSYYGYTF

v_gene: TRBV4-1
CDR3aa: CASREWTGGPNSYNEQFF

v_gene: TRBV14
CDR3aa: CASSQKPSGANVLTF

v_gene: TRBV2
CDR3aa: CASSVRSTGLGDNEQFF

v_gene: TRBV19
CDR3aa: CASEPSYTGELFF

v_gene: TRBV14
CDR3aa: CASSQFTASTDTQYF